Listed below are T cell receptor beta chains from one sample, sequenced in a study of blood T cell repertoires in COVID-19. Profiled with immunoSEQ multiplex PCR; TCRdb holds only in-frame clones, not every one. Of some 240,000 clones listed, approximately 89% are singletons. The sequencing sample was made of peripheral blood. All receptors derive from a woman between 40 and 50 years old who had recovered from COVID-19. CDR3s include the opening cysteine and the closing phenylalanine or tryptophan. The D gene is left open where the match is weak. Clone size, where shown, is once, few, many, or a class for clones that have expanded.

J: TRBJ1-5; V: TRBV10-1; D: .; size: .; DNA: TGCGCCAGCAGTGACCGGGTTTTCAATCAGCCCCAGCATTTT; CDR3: CASSDRVFNQPQHF
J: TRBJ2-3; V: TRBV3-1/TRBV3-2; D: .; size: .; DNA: TGTGCCAGCAGCCAAGGGGACTCTCTAGGGCAGTATTTT; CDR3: CASSQGDSLGQYF
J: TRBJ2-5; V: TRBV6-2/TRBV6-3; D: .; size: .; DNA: TGTGCCAGCAGTTACTCGAATAGTGTTCGAGAGACCCAGTACTTC; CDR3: CASSYSNSVRETQYF
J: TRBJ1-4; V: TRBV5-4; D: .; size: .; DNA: TGTGCCAGCAGCACAGGGTCAACTAATGAAAAACTGTTTTTT; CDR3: CASSTGSTNEKLFF
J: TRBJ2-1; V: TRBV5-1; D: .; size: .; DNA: TGCGCCACCTCGCCCAGTGGCGTCAACGGGAATGAGCAGTTCTTC; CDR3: CATSPSGVNGNEQFF
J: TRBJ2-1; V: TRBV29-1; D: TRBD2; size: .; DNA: TGCAGCGTTGATAGCGGGAGCTCCTACAATGAGCAGTTCTTC; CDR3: CSVDSGSSYNEQFF
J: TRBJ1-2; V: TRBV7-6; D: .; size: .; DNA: TGTGCCAGCAGCTTAGGGGCAGGGGTGGAAGGCTACACCTTC; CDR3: CASSLGAGVEGYTF
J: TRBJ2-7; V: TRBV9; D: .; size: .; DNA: TGTGCCAGCAGCGTAGAGCCGACAGCTACCACCTACGAGCAGTACTTC; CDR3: CASSVEPTATTYEQYF
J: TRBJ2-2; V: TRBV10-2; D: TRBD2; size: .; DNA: TGCGCCAGCAGTGTACTAGCGAGCACCGGGGAGCTGTTTTTT; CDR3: CASSVLASTGELFF
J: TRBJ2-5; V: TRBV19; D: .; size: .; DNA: TGTGCCAGTAGTGCTGAGGAGACCCAGTACTTC; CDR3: CASSAEETQYF
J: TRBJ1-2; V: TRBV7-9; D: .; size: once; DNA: TGTGCCAGCAGCGTAATTGGACCGCCCCAAGGGGATGGCTACACCTTC; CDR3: CASSVIGPPQGDGYTF
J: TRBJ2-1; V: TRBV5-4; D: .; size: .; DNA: TGTGCCAGCAGCTTGGCCGCGGCTAGCATGGGGAATGAGCAGTTCTTC; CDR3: CASSLAAASMGNEQFF
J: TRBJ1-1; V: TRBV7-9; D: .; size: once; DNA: TGTGCCAGCAGCTTCCCGGGGGGCAGGGGCACTGAAGCTTTCTTT; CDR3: CASSFPGGRGTEAFF
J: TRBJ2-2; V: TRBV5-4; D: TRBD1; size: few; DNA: TGTGCCAGCAGCGGAGGGACAGGGAAGGGCGGGGAGCTGTTTTTT; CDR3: CASSGGTGKGGELFF
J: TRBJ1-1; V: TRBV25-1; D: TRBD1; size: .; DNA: TGTGCCAGCGGGGACAGGGTGACTGAAGCTTTCTTT; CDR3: CASGDRVTEAFF
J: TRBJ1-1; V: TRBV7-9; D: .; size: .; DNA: TGTGCCAGCAGCTTTGAGGTCACTGAAGCTTTCTTT; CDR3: CASSFEVTEAFF
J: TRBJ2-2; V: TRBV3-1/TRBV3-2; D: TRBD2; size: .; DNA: TGTGCCAGCAGCCAGGCCTTTAGCGGGGGGGCGAACACCGGGGAGCTGTTTTTT; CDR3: CASSQAFSGGANTGELFF
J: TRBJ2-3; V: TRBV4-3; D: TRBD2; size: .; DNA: TGCGCCAGCAGCCAAGAAGCGGGAGTAACAGATACGCAGTATTTT; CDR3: CASSQEAGVTDTQYF
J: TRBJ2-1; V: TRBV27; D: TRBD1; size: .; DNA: TGTGCCAGCAGGGTACAATTTACAGGGGGCCATGAGCAGTTCTTC; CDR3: CASRVQFTGGHEQFF
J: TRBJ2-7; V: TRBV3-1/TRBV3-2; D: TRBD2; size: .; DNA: TGTGCCAGCAGCCTAGCGGGGGTAAACGAGCAGTACTTC; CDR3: CASSLAGVNEQYF